The TCR beta chain under discussion was sequenced for a study of blood T cell repertoires in COVID-19. The data were produced by immunoSEQ multiplex PCR, yet TCRdb's version contains in-frame clones alone and is incomplete. The sample has roughly 30,000 clones, 70% to 90% seen once. The CDR3 consists of 16 residues. From germline, CDR1 is KGHSH and CDR2 LQKENI. The ends lost 2 bases at V and 3 bases at J; junction bases unmatched: 9. Sequenced sample: peripheral blood. The clonotype was recovered from a human donor in a cohort sampled during active COVID-19. The V and J genes are TRBV18 and TRBJ2-7; TRBD2 matches at 8 bases. The CDR3 protein is CASSPGPGLAGYEQYF. The DNA of the CDR3 is TGTGCCAGCTCACCAGGGCCGGGGCTAGCGGGCTACGAGCAGTACTTC.